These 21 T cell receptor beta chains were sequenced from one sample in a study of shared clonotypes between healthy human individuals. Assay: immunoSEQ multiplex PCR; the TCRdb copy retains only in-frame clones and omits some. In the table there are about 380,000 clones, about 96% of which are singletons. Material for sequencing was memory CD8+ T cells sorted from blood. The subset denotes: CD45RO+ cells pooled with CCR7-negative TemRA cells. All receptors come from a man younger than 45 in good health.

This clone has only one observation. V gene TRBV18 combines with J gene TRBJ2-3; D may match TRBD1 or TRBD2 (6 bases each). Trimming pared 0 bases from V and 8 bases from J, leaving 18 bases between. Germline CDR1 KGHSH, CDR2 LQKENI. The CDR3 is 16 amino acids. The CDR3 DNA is TGTGCCAGCTCACCACCGAGTTGGGGGGCTGAGGGTACGCAGTATTTT. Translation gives CASSPPSWGAEGTQYF.

CDR3 loop: CASSLWKGWTEAFF. The CDR3 region has the DNA TGTGCCAGCAGTTTATGGAAGGGGTGGACTGAAGCTTTCTTT. The gene calls are TRBV27 and TRBJ1-1, with a possible D match to TRBD1 (5 bases). There are 14 residues in the CDR3. Trimming cost V 1 base and J 5 bases, with 11 bases left between them. The germline V gene encodes CDR1 MNHEY and CDR2 SMNVEV (reference sequence).

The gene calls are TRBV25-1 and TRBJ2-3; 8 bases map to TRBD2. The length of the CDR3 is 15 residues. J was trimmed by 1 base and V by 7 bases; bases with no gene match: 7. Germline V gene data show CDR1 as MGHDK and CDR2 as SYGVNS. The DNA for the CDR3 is TGTGCCAGCATTCGGCGGGAGGAGGGCACAGATACGCAGTATTTT. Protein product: CASIRREEGTDTQYF.

The CDR3 is CASSVTIAGGIDTQYF. The CDR3 DNA sequence: TGTGCCAGCAGCGTAACAATAGCGGGGGGGATCGATACGCAGTATTTT. V gene TRBV9 combines with J gene TRBJ2-3, with 11 bases lining up with TRBD2. The CDR3 spans 16 residues. The germline gives CDR1 SGDLS, CDR2 YYNGEE. With 1 base clipped from V and 6 bases from J, the junction kept 7 bases outside the gene matches. The full variable domain, rest sourced from reference TRBV9 and TRBJ2-3, is DSGVTQTPKHLITATGQRVTLRCSPRSGDLSVYWYQQSLDQGLQFLIQYYNGEERAKGNILERFSAQQFPDLHSELNLSSLELGDSALYFCASSVTIAGGIDTQYFGPGTRLTVL.

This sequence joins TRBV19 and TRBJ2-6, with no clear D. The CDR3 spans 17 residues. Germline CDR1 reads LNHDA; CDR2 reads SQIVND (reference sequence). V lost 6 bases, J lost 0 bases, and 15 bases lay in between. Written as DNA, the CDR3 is TGTGCCAGTAGACCAATCAATTTAGCCTCTGGGGCCAACGTCCTGACTTTC. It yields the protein CASRPINLASGANVLTF.

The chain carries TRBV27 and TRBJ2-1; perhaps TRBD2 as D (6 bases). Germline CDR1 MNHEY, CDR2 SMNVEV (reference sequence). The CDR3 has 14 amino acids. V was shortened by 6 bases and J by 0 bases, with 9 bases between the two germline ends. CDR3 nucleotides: TGTGCCAGCAGCGGGAGTCGCTCCTACAATGAGCAGTTCTTC. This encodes CASSGSRSYNEQFF.

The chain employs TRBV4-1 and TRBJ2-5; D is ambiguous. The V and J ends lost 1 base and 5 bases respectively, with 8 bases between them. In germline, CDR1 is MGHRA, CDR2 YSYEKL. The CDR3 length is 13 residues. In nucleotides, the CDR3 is TGCGCCAGCAGCCAAGTTCGGTGGGAGACCCAGTACTTC. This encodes CASSQVRWETQYF.

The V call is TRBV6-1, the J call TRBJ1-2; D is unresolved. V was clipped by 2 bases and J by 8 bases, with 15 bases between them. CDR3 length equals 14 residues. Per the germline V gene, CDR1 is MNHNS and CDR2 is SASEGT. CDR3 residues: CASSEIEGFGGYTF. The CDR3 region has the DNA TGTGCCAGCAGTGAAATAGAGGGATTTGGCGGCTACACCTTC.

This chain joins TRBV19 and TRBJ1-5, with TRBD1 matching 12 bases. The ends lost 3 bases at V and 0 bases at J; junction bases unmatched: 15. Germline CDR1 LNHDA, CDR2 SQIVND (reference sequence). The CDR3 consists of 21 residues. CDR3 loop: CASSIRPGQGARGHSNQPQHF. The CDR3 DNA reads TGTGCCAGTAGTATCCGCCCGGGACAGGGGGCGAGGGGCCATAGCAATCAGCCCCAGCATTTT.

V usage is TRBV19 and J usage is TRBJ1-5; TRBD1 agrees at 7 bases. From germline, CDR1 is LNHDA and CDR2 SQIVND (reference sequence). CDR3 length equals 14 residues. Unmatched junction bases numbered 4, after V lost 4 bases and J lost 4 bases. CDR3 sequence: CASSTGQRNQPQHF. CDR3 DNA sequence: TGTGCCAGTAGTACGGGACAGCGAAATCAGCCCCAGCATTTT.

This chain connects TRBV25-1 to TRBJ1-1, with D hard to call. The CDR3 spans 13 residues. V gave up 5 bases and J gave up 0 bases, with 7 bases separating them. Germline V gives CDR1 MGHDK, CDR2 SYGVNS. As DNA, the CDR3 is TGTGCCAGCAGTATAACAGTGAACACTGAAGCTTTCTTT. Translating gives CASSITVNTEAFF.

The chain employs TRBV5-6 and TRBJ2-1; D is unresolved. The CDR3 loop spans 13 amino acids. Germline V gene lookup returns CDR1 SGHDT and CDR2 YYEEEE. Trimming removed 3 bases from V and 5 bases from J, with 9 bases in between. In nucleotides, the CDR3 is TGTGCCAGCAGCTACTCGTCAGACAATGAGCAGTTCTTC. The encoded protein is CASSYSSDNEQFF.

CDR3 protein: CASSQLLVGTGELFF. The DNA of the CDR3 is TGCGCCAGCAGCCAACTATTGGTGGGCACCGGGGAGCTGTTTTTT. The chain joins TRBV4-1 to TRBJ2-2; D uncertain. The germline gives CDR1 MGHRA, CDR2 YSYEKL. The CDR3 length is 15 residues. Trimming took 2 bases from V and 4 from J, leaving 11 bases between them.

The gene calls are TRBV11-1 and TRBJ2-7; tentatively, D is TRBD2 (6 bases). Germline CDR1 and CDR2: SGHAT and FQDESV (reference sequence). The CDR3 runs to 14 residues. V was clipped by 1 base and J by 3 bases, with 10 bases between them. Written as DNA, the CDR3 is TGTGCCAGCAGCTTAGGACTAGTGGTCTACGAGCAGTACTTC. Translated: CASSLGLVVYEQYF.

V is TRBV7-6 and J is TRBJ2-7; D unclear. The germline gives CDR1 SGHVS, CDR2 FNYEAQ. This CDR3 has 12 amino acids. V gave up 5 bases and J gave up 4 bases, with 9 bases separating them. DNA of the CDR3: TGTGCCAGCAGCCCCGGCAAGTACGAGCAGTACTTC. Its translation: CASSPGKYEQYF.

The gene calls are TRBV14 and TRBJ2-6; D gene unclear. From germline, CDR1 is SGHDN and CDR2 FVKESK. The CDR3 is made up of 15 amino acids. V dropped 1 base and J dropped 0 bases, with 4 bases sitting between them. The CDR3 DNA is TGTGCCAGCAGCCAAGCGGGCTCTGGGGCCAACGTCCTGACTTTC. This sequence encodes CASSQAGSGANVLTF.

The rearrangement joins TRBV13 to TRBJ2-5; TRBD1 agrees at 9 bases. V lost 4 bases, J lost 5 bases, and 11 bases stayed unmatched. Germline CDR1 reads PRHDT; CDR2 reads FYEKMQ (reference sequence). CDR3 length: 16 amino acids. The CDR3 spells CASSSNRQGVGETQYF. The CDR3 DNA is TGTGCCAGCAGCTCGAATCGACAGGGGGTGGGCGAGACCCAGTACTTC.

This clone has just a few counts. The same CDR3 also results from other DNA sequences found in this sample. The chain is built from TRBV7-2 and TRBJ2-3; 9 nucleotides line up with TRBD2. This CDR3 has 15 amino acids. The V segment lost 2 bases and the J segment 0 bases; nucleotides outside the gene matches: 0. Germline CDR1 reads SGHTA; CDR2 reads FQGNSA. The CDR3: CASSLTSGSTDTQYF. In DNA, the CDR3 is TGTGCCAGCAGCTTAACTAGCGGGAGCACAGATACGCAGTATTTT.

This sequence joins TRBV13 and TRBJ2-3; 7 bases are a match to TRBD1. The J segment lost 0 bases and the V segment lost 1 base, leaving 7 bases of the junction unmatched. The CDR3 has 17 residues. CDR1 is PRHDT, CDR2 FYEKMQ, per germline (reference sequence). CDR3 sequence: CASSLDRGETSTDTQYF. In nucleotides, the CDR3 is TGTGCCAGCAGCTTAGACAGGGGCGAAACTAGCACAGATACGCAGTATTTT.

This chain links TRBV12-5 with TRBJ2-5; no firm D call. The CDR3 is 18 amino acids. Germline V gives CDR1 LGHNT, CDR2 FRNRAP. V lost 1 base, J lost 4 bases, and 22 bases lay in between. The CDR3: CASGLAKPERPSSETQYF. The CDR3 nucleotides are TGTGCTAGTGGTTTGGCGAAACCCGAACGGCCGTCCTCAGAGACCCAGTACTTC.

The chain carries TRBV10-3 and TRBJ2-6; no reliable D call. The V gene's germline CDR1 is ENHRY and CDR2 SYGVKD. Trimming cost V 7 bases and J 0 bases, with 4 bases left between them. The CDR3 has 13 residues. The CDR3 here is CAIMSSGANVLTF. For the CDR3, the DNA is TGTGCCATCATGAGCTCTGGGGCCAACGTCCTGACTTTC.